This T cell receptor beta chain is drawn from a study of identifying expanded T cells in peripheral blood. Sequencing used immunoSEQ multiplex PCR; TCRdb keeps in-frame clones, though not all of them. The sample lists some 95,000 clones; approximately 86% were seen once. Study conclusions and caveats: Roughly 2-week clone count variance significantly increased as total template count grew. Approximately 1.1 clones differed between technical replicates, versus approximately 17 and 20 over time.

No infections or other immune events were documented during collection. Germline CDR1 MNHNY, CDR2 SVGAGI (reference sequence). This CDR3 spans 12 amino acids. With V trimmed by 6 bases and J by 11 bases, 9 bases remained unmatched. Points on this clone: No antigen is known for it.

The sequenced material came from blood. The J gene is TRBJ1-1, the V gene TRBV6-6; TRBD1 agrees at 7 bases. The clonotype originates from a person between 18 and 70 years old in good health. CDR3 sequence (DNA): TGTGCCAGCAGGGAACAGGGGTGGATCGCTTTCTTT. This codes for CASREQGWIAFF.